This paragraph reports one TCR beta chain. The antigen remains unidentified. Per the germline V gene, CDR1 is MDHEN and CDR2 is SYDVKM. With 4 bases removed from V and 6 bases from J, the gap between germline ends came to 3 bases. The length of the CDR3 is 10 residues. Sequencing used immunoSEQ multiplex PCR; TCRdb keeps in-frame clones, though not all of them. This table holds about 35,000 clones, 65% to 85% found once. This sample was included in a study of T cells in narcolepsy. Study details: Enrolled donors included narcolepsy type 1 or type 2 patients and healthy controls. Study-wide results and limits: Healthy controls reportedly lacked the autoreactive clonotypes serially found in patients' blood. HCRT-specific and TRIB2-specific autoreactive clonotypes appeared among same-patient CSF and blood CD4+ clonotypes.

V and J are TRBV28 and TRBJ2-5, with unresolved D. This TCR was sampled from a human donor in good health. Sequencing was done on a sample of memory (CD45RA-) CD4+ T cells from blood. This CDR3 is CASSSKTQYF. The DNA of the CDR3 is TGTGCCAGCAGTTCGAAGACCCAGTACTTC.